The 9 T cell receptor beta chains in this list originate from one sample, sequenced in a study of cytomegalovirus exposure and HLA in healthy donors. PCR was performed using 60 Vbeta and 13 Jbeta primers. Here immunoSEQ multiplex PCR was the method, and the copy in TCRdb shows in-frame clones only, minus some. The repertoire includes about 180,000 clones, 70% to 75% of them detected once, and about 3% sits in the top ten. Sequenced material: PBMCs. These receptors were taken from a male donor in good health and CMV-seronegative.

V is TRBV6-4 and J is TRBJ1-5; tentatively, D is TRBD1 (6 bases). Germline V CDR1 and CDR2: MRHNA, SNTAGT. V dropped 3 bases and J dropped 0 bases, with 12 bases sitting between them. There are 16 residues in the CDR3. The CDR3 nucleotides are TGTGCCAGCAGTGAAAGGGGGGACTATAGCAATCAGCCCCAGCATTTT. Translating it yields CASSERGDYSNQPQHF.

The chain joins TRBV2 to TRBJ2-3, with 12 bases that match TRBD2. The CDR3 has 16 residues. Germline V gene data show CDR1 as SNHLY and CDR2 as FYNNEI. V lost 6 bases and J lost 3; bases outside the gene matches: 7. CDR3 nucleotide sequence: TGTGCCAGCAGCGTTTCCGGACTAGCGGGGACAGATACGCAGTATTTT. Translating gives CASSVSGLAGTDTQYF. The complete variable domain, with remaining parts taken from reference TRBV2 and TRBJ2-3, reads EPEVTQTPSHQVTQMGQEVILRCVPISNHLYFYWYRQILGQKVEFLVSFYNNEISEKSEIFDDQFSVERPDGSNFTLKIRSTKLEDSAMYFCASSVSGLAGTDTQYFGPGTRLTVL.

The chain has TRBV6-5 and TRBJ1-2; D remains unclear. Germline V CDR1 and CDR2: MNHEY, SVGAGI. This CDR3 has 13 residues. The V end was cut by 2 bases, the J end by 8 bases, with 12 bases between. CDR3 in DNA: TGTGCCAGCAGTTACGCCGGGTATTACGGCTACACCTTC. Protein product: CASSYAGYYGYTF.

This clone was recorded a few times. This chain joins TRBV6-5 and TRBJ2-3, with no clear D. The CDR3 spans 14 residues. The germline V gene has CDR1 MNHEY and CDR2 SVGAGI. The V end lost 2 bases, the J end lost 2 bases, and 8 bases lay between the germline ends. The CDR3 spells CASSYRPLTDTQYF. In DNA form, the CDR3 reads TGTGCCAGCAGTTACCGTCCCCTCACAGATACGCAGTATTTT.

The J gene is TRBJ1-5, the V gene TRBV6-5; 7 positions match TRBD1. V gave up 2 bases and J gave up 1 base; unmatched junction bases: 5. Germline lookup yields CDR1 MNHEY and CDR2 SVGAGI. The CDR3 is made up of 16 amino acids. CDR3 DNA: TGTGCCAGCAGTTACCTACAGGGGACGAGCAATCAGCCCCAGCATTTT. It is translated as CASSYLQGTSNQPQHF.

The chain carries TRBV28 and TRBJ2-1; 12 positions agree with TRBD2. Per germline, CDR1 MDHEN and CDR2 SYDVKM. The V gene end was trimmed by 3 bases and the J gene end by 5 bases; junction bases not matched to a gene: 8. This CDR3 is built from 17 residues. CDR3 residues: CASSFASGRASDNEQFF. The CDR3 coding sequence is TGTGCCAGCAGTTTCGCTAGCGGGAGGGCCAGTGACAATGAGCAGTTCTTC.

This chain links TRBV28 with TRBJ2-7; 9 bases align to TRBD1. The CDR3 contains 13 residues. CDR1 MDHEN and CDR2 SYDVKM come from the germline V gene. J gave up 1 base and V 6 bases, and 1 base lay outside the gene matches. CDR3 in DNA: TGTGCCAGCAGGGACAGGGGATCCTACGAGCAGTACTTC. Its protein product is CASRDRGSYEQYF.

The chain combines TRBV6-5 with TRBJ1-2, with TRBD1 matching 7 bases. CDR1 and CDR2 (germline): MNHEY, SVGAGI. The CDR3 spans 15 residues. V gave up 6 bases and J gave up 2 bases; unmatched junction bases: 9. CDR3 protein: CASSYLGTANYGYTF. DNA for the CDR3: TGTGCCAGCAGCTACCTAGGGACAGCGAACTATGGCTACACCTTC.

This chain joins TRBV5-1 and TRBJ2-5, with a tentative D call TRBD2 (5 bases). Between the trimmed V and J ends, which lost 1 base and 2 bases, there was a span of 9 bases. Germline CDR1 and CDR2: SGHRS and YFSETQ. The CDR3 is 14 residues long. CDR3 loop: CASSLTGGQETQYF. The DNA of the CDR3 is TGCGCCAGCAGCTTGACGGGCGGGCAAGAGACCCAGTACTTC.